This is a list of T cell receptor beta chains from one sample in a study of CD8 T cells in cerebrospinal fluid in Alzheimer's disease. Reprocessing the 10x single-cell sequencing reads, TCRdb reports a single entry for every CDR3 protein and omits DNA. The listing contains hundreds of distinct CDR3 sequences. The source material was cerebrospinal fluid. The receptors stem from a human donor with Parkinson's disease. The CDR3 runs from the conserved cysteine through the conserved F or W. Each record gives: J gene, V gene, clone size, CDR3 length, CDR3 protein. Expanded clones are given a class, and other clones once, few, many or no size at all.

j_gene: TRBJ2-2; v_gene: TRBV11-2; abundance: large; len: 16; CDR3aa: CASSPRGQGNTGELFF
j_gene: TRBJ2-3; v_gene: TRBV25-1; abundance: medium-sized; len: 15; CDR3aa: CASSDGVRSTDTQYF
j_gene: TRBJ2-7; v_gene: TRBV5-1; abundance: medium-sized; len: 13; CDR3aa: CASSFDNTYEQYF
j_gene: TRBJ2-3; v_gene: TRBV5-1; abundance: medium-sized; len: 21; CDR3aa: CASSRRTRGGVGYYDTDTQYF
j_gene: TRBJ1-1; v_gene: TRBV10-3; abundance: medium-sized; len: 14; CDR3aa: CAISEAGPGTEAFF
j_gene: TRBJ1-6; v_gene: TRBV30; abundance: medium-sized; len: 13; CDR3aa: CAWNPTGDSPLHF
j_gene: TRBJ1-2; v_gene: TRBV19; abundance: medium-sized; len: 15; CDR3aa: CASSAADRDGYGYTF
j_gene: TRBJ1-2; v_gene: TRBV30; abundance: medium-sized; len: 14; CDR3aa: CAWTRTAVNYGYTF
j_gene: TRBJ1-1; v_gene: TRBV7-2; abundance: large; len: 13; CDR3aa: CASSLWLNTEAFF
j_gene: TRBJ1-2; v_gene: TRBV3-1; abundance: medium-sized; len: 13; CDR3aa: CASSQQGTYGYTF
j_gene: TRBJ2-5; v_gene: TRBV15; abundance: medium-sized; len: 14; CDR3aa: CATSRDLEGETQYF
j_gene: TRBJ1-2; v_gene: TRBV20-1; abundance: medium-sized; len: 15; CDR3aa: CSARGGDRGAYGYTF
j_gene: TRBJ2-5; v_gene: TRBV10-2; abundance: large; len: 13; CDR3aa: CASSSPDQETQYF
j_gene: TRBJ1-2; v_gene: TRBV6-1; abundance: large; len: 13; CDR3aa: CASTPRGDGGYTF
j_gene: TRBJ1-6; v_gene: TRBV6-5; abundance: medium-sized; len: 16; CDR3aa: CASSYILASRVSPLHF
j_gene: TRBJ2-3; v_gene: TRBV12-3/TRBV12-4; abundance: large; len: 15; CDR3aa: CASSLLAGATDTQYF
j_gene: TRBJ2-4; v_gene: TRBV12-3/TRBV12-4; abundance: medium-sized; len: 18; CDR3aa: CASSARGTGGMAKNIQYF
j_gene: TRBJ1-4; v_gene: TRBV6-5; abundance: NA; len: 15; CDR3aa: CASRRSGVTNEKLFF
j_gene: TRBJ2-7; v_gene: TRBV6-2/TRBV6-3; abundance: NA; len: 16; CDR3aa: CASSYWASGGSYEQYF
j_gene: TRBJ2-3; v_gene: TRBV3-1; abundance: medium-sized; len: 14; CDR3aa: CASSQGGGADTQYF
j_gene: TRBJ1-4; v_gene: TRBV7-8; abundance: NA; len: 13; CDR3aa: CATGGKIGKNCFF